The clone carrying this TCR beta chain was seen only once. In the authors' methods: Estimation of nucleated cell counts was performed using reference gene primer amplification. Some clones are missing from TCRdb's copy, which holds only in-frame ones; the method was immunoSEQ multiplex PCR. V, J and clone size are those of that table, while D and trimming were read from the DNA. This sample has approximately 140,000 clones, with about nine tenths found just once. This entry comes from a study of blood T cell repertoires in COVID-19. Turning to the study itself: Sites across the United States, Italy and Spain contributed samples from acute and convalescent COVID-19.

Germline V gene data show CDR1 as SGHRS and CDR2 as YFSETQ. V was clipped by 4 bases and J by 1 base; unmatched bases: 10. The CDR3 covers 18 residues. The origin of this receptor is an elderly man with acute or convalescent COVID-19. Sequencing was performed on peripheral blood. This sequence joins TRBV5-1 and TRBJ1-6; 8 bases are a match to TRBD1. The CDR3 nucleotides are TGCGCCAGCAGCGTAGGACAGGGAGCGGGTTCCTATAATTCACCCCTCCACTTT. Translating gives CASSVGQGAGSYNSPLHF.